Below are 19 T cell receptor beta chains sequenced from a single sample in a study of CXCR3-negative and CXCR3-positive naive CD8 T cells. The TRB cDNA libraries were prepared by 5' RACE with UMI labels. TCRdb re-called the 5' RACE reads; every CDR3 protein appears as one record, without DNA. Listed are under 30,000 distinct CDR3 sequences; roughly 10% falls within the top ten. The sequenced material came from memory CD8+ T cells from blood. These TCRs come from a human donor in good health. Some clones in this sample may be carry-over from other donors' samples.

J is TRBJ2-1 and V is TRBV20-1; the D call of TRBD1 rests on TCRdb alone, since no DNA is present to check it. The CDR3 is made up of 18 amino acids. The germline V gene encodes CDR1 DFQATT and CDR2 SNEGSKA (reference sequence). This CDR3 reads CSATIYGRDSETYNEQFF.

The J gene is TRBJ2-3, the V gene TRBV12-3 or TRBV12-4; absent DNA, TCRdb's TRBD2 call cannot be checked. The CDR3 runs 16 residues. The CDR3 protein is CASSKALFGGADTQYF.

This sequence joins TRBV15 and TRBJ2-2; the D gene TCRdb calls, TRBD1, cannot be checked with no DNA. Germline CDR1 reads LNHNV; CDR2 reads YYDKDF (reference sequence). The CDR3 contains 15 residues. The CDR3 here is CATSRDGTPGGELFF.

V and J are TRBV6-5 and TRBJ2-7; TCRdb designates TRBD1, a call that cannot be tested without DNA. The CDR3 totals 16 residues. Germline V gene lookup returns CDR1 MNHEY and CDR2 SVGAGI. CDR3 amino acids: CASSDPGDRGLYEQYF.

This chain joins TRBV6-2 or TRBV6-3 and TRBJ2-2. This CDR3 region has 12 residues. In germline, CDR1 is MNHEY, CDR2 SVGEGT. The CDR3 loop is CASSYMAGELFF.

V and J are TRBV7-2 and TRBJ1-1. CDR1 and CDR2 from the germline V gene are SGHTA and FQGNSA. The CDR3 loop spans 14 amino acids. CDR3 loop: CASSLLTGKTEAFF.

The rearrangement links TRBV27 to TRBJ2-1; TCRdb reports TRBD2, a call that lacks DNA to check it against. Germline V gene lookup returns CDR1 MNHEY and CDR2 SMNVEV (reference sequence). The CDR3 consists of 16 residues. The CDR3 loop reads CASSLSYGGGAYEQFF.

The chain is built from TRBV7-2 and TRBJ2-2. CDR1 SGHTA and CDR2 FQGNSA come from the germline V gene. CDR3 size: 15 residues. The CDR3 here is CASSLFSENTGELFF.

The V gene is TRBV7-3, the J gene TRBJ2-2. The CDR3 totals 14 residues. From germline, CDR1 is SGHTA and CDR2 FQGTGA. CDR3 loop: CASSFATNTGELFF.

This chain links TRBV20-1 with TRBJ2-1; as DNA is missing, the TRBD2 call by TCRdb cannot be tested. The CDR3 runs 16 residues. Germline CDR1 reads DFQATT; CDR2 reads SNEGSKA (reference sequence). The CDR3 reads CSASGLAGGPVHEQFF.

The V call is TRBV6-2 or TRBV6-3, the J call TRBJ2-7; without DNA, the TCRdb call of TRBD2 cannot be checked. Germline V gene lookup returns CDR1 MNHEY and CDR2 SVGEGT. The CDR3 runs to 14 residues. This CDR3 is CASSSGDSSYEQYF.

This rearrangement joins TRBV9 to TRBJ1-1; the TCRdb D gene call, TRBD1, has no DNA to confirm it. There are 15 residues in the CDR3. Germline V gene sequence: CDR1 SGDLS, CDR2 YYNGEE. CDR3 protein: CASSPQGATDTEAFF. Supplemented by reference TRBV9 and TRBJ1-1, the full variable domain reads DSGVTQTPKHLITATGQRVTLRCSPRSGDLSVYWYQQSLDQGLQFLIQYYNGEERAKGNILERFSAQQFPDLHSELNLSSLELGDSALYFCASSPQGATDTEAFFGQGTRLTVV.

The CDR3 sequence is CASSVSGTSLGNEQFF. The genes are TRBV9 and TRBJ2-1; TCRdb's D call of TRBD2 is untestable without DNA. The length of the CDR3 is 16 residues. Per germline, CDR1 SGDLS and CDR2 YYNGEE.

According to its frequency, this clonotype is medium-sized. The V call is TRBV10-3, the J call TRBJ2-7; TCRdb returns TRBD1, unconfirmable since there is no DNA. This CDR3 spans 12 amino acids. CDR1 and CDR2 from the germline V gene are ENHRY and SYGVKD. The CDR3 protein is CATGQTSYEQYF.

This chain links TRBV5-6 with TRBJ2-5; TCRdb's D call, TRBD2, is unchecked because there is no DNA. The CDR3 spans 16 residues. Per the germline V gene, CDR1 is SGHDT and CDR2 is YYEEEE. The chain's CDR3 is CASSSGTGLAKETQYF.

The rearrangement links TRBV29-1 to TRBJ2-1. This CDR3 spans 11 amino acids. CDR1 is SQVTM and CDR2 is ANQGSEA in the germline V gene. CDR3 region: CSVPRTNEQFF.

This chain links TRBV9 with TRBJ2-2; TCRdb reports TRBD1, a call that lacks DNA to check it against. The CDR3 extends over 16 amino acids. CDR1 SGDLS and CDR2 YYNGEE come from the germline V gene. CDR3 region: CASSATGRDPTGELFF.

This chain joins TRBV28 and TRBJ2-3. The CDR3 extends over 12 amino acids. In germline, CDR1 is MDHEN, CDR2 SYDVKM. CDR3 region: CASSAYTDTQYF.

This chain's CDR3 is CSVPGADTQYF. The rearrangement uses TRBV29-1 and TRBJ2-3. This CDR3 has 11 residues. Germline V CDR1 and CDR2: SQVTM, ANQGSEA.